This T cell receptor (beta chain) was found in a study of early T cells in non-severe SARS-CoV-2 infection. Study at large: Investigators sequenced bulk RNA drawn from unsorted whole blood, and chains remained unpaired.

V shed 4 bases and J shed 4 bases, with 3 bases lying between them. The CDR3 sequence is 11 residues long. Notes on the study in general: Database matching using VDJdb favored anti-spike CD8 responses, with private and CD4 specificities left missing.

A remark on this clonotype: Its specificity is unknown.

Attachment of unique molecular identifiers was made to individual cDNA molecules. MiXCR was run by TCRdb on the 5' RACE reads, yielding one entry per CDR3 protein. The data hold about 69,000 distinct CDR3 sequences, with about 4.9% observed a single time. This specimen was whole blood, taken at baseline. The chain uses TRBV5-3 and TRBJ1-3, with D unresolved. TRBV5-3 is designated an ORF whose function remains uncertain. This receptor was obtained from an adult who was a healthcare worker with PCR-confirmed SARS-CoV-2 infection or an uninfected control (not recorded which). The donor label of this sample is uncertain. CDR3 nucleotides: TGTGCCAGAAGCATCGGAAACACCATATATTTT. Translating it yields CARSIGNTIYF.